This T cell receptor (beta chain) was identified in a study of shared clonotypes between healthy human individuals. About this clone itself: Antigen specificity is unknown.

Germline loops: CDR1 WNHNN, CDR2 SYGVQD (reference sequence). The CDR3 spans 15 residues. V was shortened by 0 bases and J by 7 bases, with 15 bases between the two germline ends. The study's findings and limits: Clonotype sharing among the donors was expected to vary with sequencing depth. In having few donors, the study represented limited genetic and exposure-history diversity. Non-shared clonotypes had lower generation probabilities than those shared by all four donors. Generally, naive subsets (rather than memory subsets) showed larger estimated richness.

This table comes from immunoSEQ multiplex PCR, and its TCRdb copy is limited to in-frame clones, with some not included. This table holds roughly 2.2 million clones, 85% to 95% found once. The gene calls are TRBV10-1 and TRBJ2-5; a weak D match, TRBD2 (5 bases). Sequencing was carried out using naive CD4+ T cells from PBMCs. Sample subset: CD45RA+ positively selected. The TCR originated in a man younger than 35 in good health. Some clones in this sample may be carry-over from other donors' samples. CDR3 residues: CASSESRTLPGTQYF. CDR3 bases: TGCGCCAGCAGTGAGTCAAGGACTCTCCCCGGGACCCAGTACTTC.